The sequence of this T cell receptor (beta chain) was determined in a study of T cells in Graves' hyperthyroidism and ophthalmopathy (dated by TCRdb to between 2018 and 2021). In terms of the full investigation: Peripheral blood was collected at initial diagnosis, before any treatment. To identify TCR V-J signatures that set the groups apart, the researchers used a discovery cohort of more than 95 patients, made up of approximately 43 with Graves' ophthalmopathy and about 59 with stable Graves' hyperthyroidism. An independent validation cohort of around 19 hyperthyroidism patients and over 15 patients who later progressed to ophthalmopathy tested prospective prediction of ophthalmopathy. For training and testing, the 100 or so patients in the discovery cohort were randomly divided in a 7:3 ratio. In addition, the study compared T-cell repertoires in thyroid tissue and in blood from about 6 Graves' hyperthyroidism patients. After blood sampling, hyperthyroidism patients were treated with methimazole at a starting dose of 30 mg daily, and ophthalmopathy patients were treated with high-dose intravenous methylprednisolone. TCR Vbeta CDR3 sequencing of roughly 140 peripheral blood samples (approximately 44 ophthalmopathy, 75 hyperthyroidism and approximately 17 progressor patients) is reported in the paper.

This clonotype was found a few times. Its antigen has not been determined. Base qualities are not provided; no much larger clone lies one nucleotide away. The TCR beta CDR3 regions were amplified from RNA transcripts. The TCR CDR3 was subjected to a first round of RT-PCR using the HTBI primer set and the Qiagen OneStep RT-PCR kit. Libraries were constructed in a second round of multiplex PCR, after which size selection and purification were performed. Paired-end sequencing of the libraries was performed with 100 bp reads on an Illumina HiSeq2000. The original methods were these. SOAPnuke was used to process the raw data, with reads discarded if the reads contained adapters or uncalled bases, had a mean Phred below 15, or lacked an exact constant-primer or identifier match. High-quality paired reads were merged with COPE v1.2.5, and unique nucleotide sequences were defined as clonotypes. MiTCR v1.1 was used to align clonotypes to the IMGT TRBV, TRBD and TRBJ reference segments. Analysis was restricted to V-J combinations with a frequency above 0.0001, which covered roughly 99% of repertoires. A TCS score was defined as the ratio between F50 (clonal expansion) and ExV (chaos), using BLOSUM62-based TCRdist between CDR3 peptides within each V-J. Welch's t-statistics and random forest reduced around 510 V-J features to about 12, which were used in a naive Bayes classifier (R e1071). TCRdb itself trimmed the public reads at Q25 with fastp, ran MiXCR and retained productive beta chains. Identical CDR3 proteins give one entry, which carries the most common genes and DNA. What appears here as the V and J calls and clone size reflects TCRdb's work, not the paper's. Counted in this sample were 250,000 to 400,000 distinct CDR3 sequences; roughly an eighth of them appeared once. Approximately 35% of the sample belongs to the ten largest clones.

Measured from the cysteine to the phenylalanine, the CDR3 is 13 residues long. Only CDR3 DNA is held: 39 bases, read in frame from base 1. The germline V gene specifies KGHSH as CDR1 and LQKENI as CDR2. V loses 0 bases, J loses 4 bases, and the germline ends lie 6 bases apart. Ophthalmopathy patients had moderately to severely active disease, with a Clinical Activity Score of 3 or more, a NOSPECS grade of 4 or more, and a disease duration of less than 3 months. Exclusion was applied to patients with uncontrolled infections, other autoimmune diseases, pregnancy or lactation. Diagnoses were established on the basis of clinical symptoms, serum thyroxine and TRAb, thyroid ultrasound, and orbital computed tomography. PBMCs were separated from roughly 10 ml of fresh peripheral blood using Ficoll-Paque density gradient centrifugation. Total RNA was extracted with Trizol reagent, and quality was checked on an Agilent 2100 Bioanalyzer.

What the research found in general, with its limitations: In validation, the model predicted progression to ophthalmopathy a median of around six months before onset, with over 60% sensitivity and about 75% specificity. No statistical method was used to fix the sample size in advance, and group allocation was not hidden from the investigators. Most expanded thyroid clonotypes (frequency above 0.001) were also detected in blood, a finding suggesting that blood repertoires may reflect thyroid immune responses. Ophthalmopathy was separated from stable hyperthyroidism by a 13 V-J signature model, with roughly 88% sensitivity and roughly 81% specificity obtained in cross-validation and 80%/75% obtained in testing.

The sequence was obtained from a woman aged 40 to 49 with Graves' ophthalmopathy. The chain links TRBV18 with TRBJ2-5, with no D gene named confidently. The sample consisted of blood. The DNA is as follows: TGTGCCAGCTCACCACCGGTTATAGAGACCCAGTACTTC. Translation gives CASSPPVIETQYF.